A single sample gave rise to the 20 T cell receptor beta chains below, sequenced in a study of blood T cell repertoires in COVID-19. TCRdb's copy holds only in-frame clones and misses some; the assay was immunoSEQ multiplex PCR. The table records some 300,000 clones, 85% to 90% of them present only once. Source material: PBMCs or T cells enriched from blood (not recorded which). All receptors derive from a woman between 45 and 65 years old who had been exposed to COVID-19.

This clone was detected only a few times. The genes are TRBV2 and TRBJ2-5; tentatively, D is TRBD2 (6 bases). Trimming pared 4 bases from V and 12 bases from J, leaving 12 bases between. The CDR3 sequence is 11 residues long. CDR1 is SNHLY and CDR2 is FYNNEI in the germline V gene. DNA of the CDR3: TGTGCCAGCAGTGGGGGGGACGTGGAGTACTTC. Its translation: CASSGGDVEYF. Variable domain in full (rest from reference TRBV2 and TRBJ2-5): EPEVTQTPSHQVTQMGQEVILRCVPISNHLYFYWYRQILGQKVEFLVSFYNNEISEKSEIFDDQFSVERPDGSNFTLKIRSTKLEDSAMYFCASSGGDVEYFGPGTRLLVL.

This clone has just one count. The chain is built from TRBV24-1 and TRBJ1-1, with 8 nucleotides matching TRBD1. The V segment lost 5 bases and the J segment 3 bases; nucleotides outside the gene matches: 13. The CDR3 extends over 17 amino acids. Germline assignment: CDR1 KGHDR and CDR2 SFDVKD. CDR3 coding DNA: TGTGCCACCAGTGCCGGGACAGGACTTAAGAGGGACACTGAAGCTTTCTTT. Translation: CATSAGTGLKRDTEAFF.

The V call is TRBV11-2, the J call TRBJ2-2; maybe TRBD1 (5 bases). The CDR3 is 14 amino acids. V lost 6 bases and J lost 2, with 10 bases in between. Per germline, CDR1 SGHAT and CDR2 FQNNGV. The CDR3 region is CASRKDTNTGELFF. CDR3 in DNA: TGTGCCAGCAGAAAGGACACTAACACCGGGGAGCTGTTTTTT.

This sequence joins TRBV2 and TRBJ2-5, with D tentatively TRBD1 (5 bases). This CDR3 is built from 15 residues. Germline V gene lookup returns CDR1 SNHLY and CDR2 FYNNEI. V dropped 6 bases and J dropped 7 bases, with 21 bases sitting between them. The CDR3: CASRQGHAKLWTQYF. In DNA form, the CDR3 reads TGTGCCAGCAGACAAGGACACGCGAAGTTGTGGACCCAGTACTTC.

The V call is TRBV5-1, the J call TRBJ2-2; TRBD2 matches 8 bases. The V gene's germline CDR1 is SGHRS and CDR2 YFSETQ. The CDR3 contains 16 residues. The V and J ends lost 3 bases and 3 bases, in that order; junction bases with no gene match: 7. Here the CDR3 reads CASSWGAGGDTGELFF. The CDR3 nucleotides read TGCGCCAGCAGCTGGGGTGCGGGGGGCGACACCGGGGAGCTGTTTTTT.

The chain recombines TRBV4-1 with TRBJ1-5, with 10 bases matching TRBD1. V lost 0 bases to trimming and J lost 9 bases; unmatched junction nucleotides: 8. The CDR3 extends over 16 amino acids. Germline CDR1 MGHRA, CDR2 YSYEKL. The CDR3 DNA is TGCGCCAGCAGCCAAGATATGGGACAGGGGTATAGGCCCCAGCATTTT. Translated, it gives CASSQDMGQGYRPQHF.

The V and J genes are TRBV5-5 and TRBJ2-2; 8 bases agree with TRBD2. This CDR3 has 16 amino acids. The germline V gene encodes CDR1 SGHKS and CDR2 YYEKEE (reference sequence). Unmatched junction bases numbered 4, after V lost 3 bases and J lost 0 bases. DNA for the CDR3: TGTGCCAGCAGCTGGGGGACTAGTGCGAACACCGGGGAGCTGTTTTTT. This sequence encodes CASSWGTSANTGELFF.

The chain is built from TRBV2 and TRBJ2-2, with 7 bases that match TRBD1. The CDR3 runs 13 residues. The germline CDR1 and CDR2 sequences are SNHLY and FYNNEI. J was trimmed by 6 bases and V by 7 bases; bases with no gene match: 5. The CDR3 DNA follows: TGTGCCAGCACCCGGGACAGTCCCGGGGAGCTGTTTTTT. This encodes CASTRDSPGELFF.

The chain carries TRBV7-6 and TRBJ1-1, with TRBD1 as a possible D gene (6 bases). This CDR3 region has 14 residues. V was shortened by 4 bases and J by 5 bases, with 14 bases between the two germline ends. The V gene's germline CDR1 is SGHVS and CDR2 FNYEAQ. In DNA, the CDR3 is TGTGCCAGCAGCTCGGGGCCCCAGGGGACTGAAGCTTTCTTT. Protein product: CASSSGPQGTEAFF.

This chain uses TRBV30 with TRBJ1-1; 7 bases are shared with TRBD1. The CDR3 is made up of 15 amino acids. The V gene's germline CDR1 is GTSNPN and CDR2 SVGIG (reference sequence). Germline trimming cut 2 bases from V and 1 base from J; bases unmatched to any gene: 7. The CDR3 nucleotides are TGTGCCTGGAGTAAGGGGGGACAGAAGAACACTGAAGCTTTCTTT. Protein sequence: CAWSKGGQKNTEAFF.

V gene TRBV2 combines with J gene TRBJ2-3; possibly TRBD1 for D (5 bases). V dropped 7 bases and J dropped 2 bases, with 16 bases sitting between them. The CDR3 consists of 15 residues. The germline gives CDR1 SNHLY, CDR2 FYNNEI. CDR3 sequence: CASTPQGGFTDTQYF. The CDR3 DNA reads as TGTGCCAGCACACCTCAGGGCGGATTCACAGATACGCAGTATTTT.

This clone was seen just once. The chain recombines TRBV9 with TRBJ2-1; the D gene is possibly TRBD2 (6 bases). Germline CDR1 reads SGDLS; CDR2 reads YYNGEE. V was shortened by 3 bases and J by 7 bases, with 14 bases between the two germline ends. This CDR3 contains 14 residues. The CDR3 reads CASSARSGGNEQFF. DNA for the CDR3: TGTGCCAGCAGCGCGCGGAGCGGAGGGAATGAGCAGTTCTTC.

Here the CDR3 DNA reads TGCGCCAGCAGCTCAATGCAGACAGGGGTTCTGGACGAGCAGTACTTC. Its protein product is CASSSMQTGVLDEQYF. V usage is TRBV5-1 and J usage is TRBJ2-7; 8 bases match TRBD1. V was pared by 3 bases and J by 5 bases, with 13 bases of the junction left unmatched. This CDR3 is built from 16 residues. Germline CDR1 and CDR2: SGHRS and YFSETQ.

The chain joins TRBV19 to TRBJ2-7, with 9 bases lining up with TRBD1. V lost 7 bases to trimming and J lost 0 bases; unmatched junction nucleotides: 4. The CDR3 has 14 amino acids. Germline V gives CDR1 LNHDA, CDR2 SQIVND (reference sequence). CDR3 in DNA: TGTGCCAGTACATGGGGACAGGGCTCCTACGAGCAGTACTTC. Translated: CASTWGQGSYEQYF.

V gene TRBV2 combines with J gene TRBJ1-5, with D possibly TRBD1 on 5 matching bases. The V end lost 3 bases, the J end lost 4 bases, and 13 bases lay between the germline ends. The CDR3 has 15 amino acids. CDR1 is SNHLY and CDR2 is FYNNEI in the germline V gene. CDR3 bases: TGTGCCAGCAGTGAGCTGGGGGGGAGGAATCAGCCCCAGCATTTT. Translating gives CASSELGGRNQPQHF.

The J gene is TRBJ2-1, the V gene TRBV5-1, with no clear D. This CDR3 has 16 residues. V shed 6 bases and J shed 0 bases, with 16 bases lying between them. In germline, CDR1 is SGHRS, CDR2 YFSETQ. The CDR3, as DNA: TGCGCCAGCACCCAGTCGGAGACCAGCTCCTACAATGAGCAGTTCTTC. Translation: CASTQSETSSYNEQFF.

The chain uses TRBV24-1 and TRBJ2-2; 9 bases are shared with TRBD1. With 7 bases clipped from V and 1 base from J, the junction kept 0 bases outside the gene matches. The CDR3 runs to 14 residues. CDR1 and CDR2 from the germline V gene are KGHDR and SFDVKD. CDR3 sequence reads: CATRDRGNTGELFF. CDR3 nucleotides: TGTGCCACCAGGGACAGGGGGAACACCGGGGAGCTGTTTTTT.

The chain recombines TRBV28 with TRBJ1-3; D is unclear. Trimming took off 11 bases at V and 0 bases at J, with 11 bases between the two ends. The length of the CDR3 is 13 residues. The germline V gene has CDR1 MDHEN and CDR2 SYDVKM. CDR3 in DNA: TGTGCCTCCGGGGAACCCTCTGGAAACACCATATATTTT. Protein product: CASGEPSGNTIYF.

The rearrangement links TRBV27 to TRBJ1-1; 9 nucleotides agree with TRBD1. Trimming removed 3 bases from V and 6 bases from J; junction bases left unmatched: 8. This CDR3 contains 15 residues. CDR1 and CDR2 from the germline V gene are MNHEY and SMNVEV (reference sequence). CDR3: CASSFMTGGGPEAFF. As DNA, the CDR3 is TGTGCCAGCAGTTTTATGACAGGGGGTGGTCCTGAAGCTTTCTTT.

The CDR3 DNA reads as TGTGCCAGCAGCTCCCCCAAACACAGGGGTAACGAAAATTCACCCCTCCACTTT. It specifies CASSSPKHRGNENSPLHF. V and J are TRBV11-2 and TRBJ1-6; 7 bases line up with TRBD1. CDR3 size: 18 residues. Per the germline V gene, CDR1 is SGHAT and CDR2 is FQNNGV. The V gene end was trimmed by 4 bases and the J gene end by 7 bases; junction bases not matched to a gene: 16. Full variable domain (remainder filled in from reference TRBV11-2 and TRBJ1-6): EAGVAQSPRYKIIEKRQSVAFWCNPISGHATLYWYQQILGQGPKLLIQFQNNGVVDDSQLPKDRFSAERLKGVDSTLKIQPAKLEDSAVYLCASSSPKHRGNENSPLHFGNGTRLTVT.